The subject of this entry is one T cell receptor beta chain. No antigen is known for it. This sample was included in a study of CD8 T cells in Susac syndrome. Reverse transcription of roughly 0.5 to 1 ug RNA used random hexamers. MiXCR was run by TCRdb on the immunoSEQ multiplex PCR reads, yielding one entry per CDR3 protein. The data show fewer than 200,000 distinct CDR3 sequences, approximately 94% seen once. V dropped 1 base and J dropped 4; count of bases not matched to a gene: 2. There are 14 residues in the CDR3. CDR1 is SQVTM and CDR2 is ANQGSEA in the germline V gene. Findings and limits, study-wide: It was acknowledged in the study that the number of individuals who were included in its TCR sequencing and HLA analysis was relatively small.

The chain recombines TRBV29-1 with TRBJ2-1; 9 nucleotides line up with TRBD2. The clonotype comes from a human donor in good health. The source material was CD4+ T cells from PBMCs. The chain's CDR3 is CSVEGSGSYNEQFF. The CDR3 region has the DNA TGCAGCGTTGAAGGTAGCGGGAGTTACAATGAGCAGTTCTTC.